One TCR beta chain is described in this entry. Its antigen is unidentified. Libraries were prepared by immunoSEQ multiplex PCR; TCRdb keeps only in-frame clonotypes and omits some of them. The sample carries around 2,000,000 clones, under 95% recorded once. The data are from a study of shared clonotypes between healthy human individuals. Study-wide points: Rarefaction indicated that sorted-subset sequencing remained incomplete although depth was large.

The ends were cut back, 4 bases at V and 2 bases at J, with 12 bases in the middle. This CDR3 has 14 residues. CD45RO negativity and positive selection for CCR7 defined naive CD8 cells, a population that excluded terminally differentiated effector memory CD45RA+ cells. The origin of this receptor is a man younger than 35 in good health. Some clones in this sample may be carry-over from other donors' samples. The chain carries TRBV23-1 and TRBJ2-7; D unclear. TRBV23-1 is placed among ORFs of uncertain function. The sequenced sample was naive CD8+ T cells from PBMCs. This CDR3 reads CASSRSIQTYEQYF. CDR3 sequence (DNA): TGCGCCAGCAGTCGTTCTATCCAAACCTACGAGCAGTACTTC.